Following are 19 T cell receptor beta chains from one sample sequenced in a study of blood T cell repertoires in COVID-19. The table came from immunoSEQ multiplex PCR; TCRdb's copy has only in-frame clones and leaves some out. The table has roughly 250,000 clones, about 86% seen once; the top ten hold around 3%. What was sequenced was PBMCs or T cells enriched from blood (not recorded which). The receptors here all came from a woman between 35 and 50 years old with acute COVID-19.

V gene TRBV29-1 combines with J gene TRBJ1-2; D is uncertain. V was pared by 3 bases and J by 8 bases, with 10 bases between. This CDR3 is built from 11 residues. The V gene's germline CDR1 is SQVTM and CDR2 ANQGSEA. The CDR3 DNA sequence: TGCAGCGTTGAGAAGGGAGAGGGCTACACCTTC. This translates into CSVEKGEGYTF.

This sequence joins TRBV6-5 and TRBJ1-5; 10 bases are a match to TRBD1. With V trimmed by 6 bases and J by 11 bases, 7 bases remained unmatched. CDR1 is MNHEY and CDR2 is SVGAGI in the germline V gene. There are 13 residues in the CDR3. CDR3 bases: TGTGCCAGCAGGGACAGGGGGGAGGTAGCCCAGCATTTT. Its translation is CASRDRGEVAQHF.

V gene TRBV5-4 combines with J gene TRBJ2-5, with 15 bases that match TRBD2. Looked up from germline, CDR1 is SGHNT and CDR2 is YYREEE (reference sequence). The junction had 10 bases not matched to a gene; V was cut back by 4 bases and J by 3 bases. The CDR3 covers 18 residues. CDR3 sequence (DNA): TGTGCCAGCAGCGTGGGACTAGCGGGAGGATTTTGGGAAGAGACCCAGTACTTC. It codes for CASSVGLAGGFWEETQYF.

This clone was seen a handful of times. The V and J genes are TRBV7-9 and TRBJ2-1; D possibly corresponds to TRBD1 (6 bases). V was cut by 2 bases and J by 1 base, with 15 bases left in between. From germline, CDR1 is SEHNR and CDR2 FQNEAQ (reference sequence). The CDR3 loop spans 17 amino acids. In DNA, the CDR3 is TGTGCCAGCAGCTTAAGAGTCCGGACAGATTCCTACAATGAGCAGTTCTTC. This sequence encodes CASSLRVRTDSYNEQFF.

V and J are TRBV14 and TRBJ2-2, with TRBD2 as a possible D gene (6 bases). The CDR3 sequence is 18 residues long. The germline CDR1 and CDR2 sequences are SGHDN and FVKESK. The V end lost 4 bases, the J end lost 0 bases, and 18 bases lay between the germline ends. The CDR3 loop is CASSLIDLLASNTGELFF. As DNA, the CDR3 is TGTGCCAGCAGCCTAATCGACCTTCTAGCGTCGAACACCGGGGAGCTGTTTTTT.

The genes are TRBV25-1 and TRBJ1-2; 12 nucleotides line up with TRBD1. The CDR3 is made up of 16 amino acids. Trimming cost V 1 base and J 3 bases; bases outside gene matches: 3. From germline, CDR1 is MGHDK and CDR2 SYGVNS. This CDR3 is CASSEFGTGGDYGYTF. The DNA for the CDR3 is TGTGCCAGCAGTGAATTTGGGACAGGGGGCGACTATGGCTACACCTTC.

The rearrangement uses TRBV21-1 and TRBJ2-7; the table assigns TRBD1, which was not confirmed against the DNA. TRBV21-1 is an annotated pseudogene. The CDR3 loop spans 11 amino acids. The CDR3 sequence is CASLTGGEQYF. The CDR3 DNA is TGTGCCAGCCTTACAGGGGGCGAGCAGTACTTC.

The CDR3 region has the DNA TGTGCCAGTAGTACATCGACTCGTTTCACTGAAGCTTTCTTT. This codes for CASSTSTRFTEAFF. The chain links TRBV19 to TRBJ1-1, with unresolved D. Trimming removed 4 bases from V and 4 bases from J, with 13 bases in between. This CDR3 contains 14 residues. CDR1 and CDR2 from the germline V gene are LNHDA and SQIVND (reference sequence).

This rearrangement joins TRBV10-2 to TRBJ1-2, with a weak D call TRBD1 (6 bases). V was pared by 0 bases and J by 4 bases, with 12 bases between. The germline gives CDR1 WSHSY, CDR2 SAAADI. This CDR3 is 15 amino acids long. The CDR3: CASSESPQGTYGYTF. As DNA, the CDR3 is TGCGCCAGCAGTGAGTCGCCACAGGGAACCTATGGCTACACCTTC.

This chain uses TRBV5-1 with TRBJ2-3; 15 bases are a match to TRBD2. Per germline, CDR1 SGHRS and CDR2 YFSETQ. The trim removed 4 bases at V and 2 bases at J, leaving 11 bases unmatched. There are 19 residues in the CDR3. The CDR3 here is CASSRGLAGGSHNTDTQYF. The CDR3 DNA follows: TGCGCCAGCAGCAGGGGACTAGCGGGAGGAAGTCACAACACAGATACGCAGTATTTT.

This clone was counted a few times. The chain combines TRBV19 with TRBJ2-1; 9 bases map to TRBD2. Germline loops: CDR1 LNHDA, CDR2 SQIVND (reference sequence). The junction had 14 bases not matched to a gene; V was cut back by 10 bases and J by 4 bases. There are 16 residues in the CDR3. This CDR3 is CATGWREGHWYNEQFF. CDR3 nucleotide sequence: TGTGCCACGGGATGGCGGGAGGGCCATTGGTACAATGAGCAGTTCTTC.

This chain connects TRBV6-7 to TRBJ1-4; D is possibly TRBD1 (6 bases). TRBV6-7 is assigned to the ORF class and has an uncertain function. Trimming took off 6 bases at V and 7 bases at J, with 12 bases between the two ends. This CDR3 is 13 amino acids long. CDR3 residues: CASRMGGPEKLFF. The CDR3 DNA follows: TGTGCCAGCAGAATGGGGGGGCCTGAAAAACTGTTTTTT.

This clone was recorded only once. This rearrangement joins TRBV14 to TRBJ2-7; the D gene is possibly TRBD2 (6 bases). This CDR3 has 15 amino acids. Between the trimmed V and J ends, which lost 2 bases and 6 bases, there was a span of 17 bases. From germline, CDR1 is SGHDN and CDR2 FVKESK. The CDR3 DNA reads as TGTGCCAGCAGCCAAAGTGCGGGACGGAGGGGCGAGCAGTACTTC. Translation gives CASSQSAGRRGEQYF.

The table lists this clone with a count of one. This chain links TRBV5-1 with TRBJ2-1; 7 nucleotides line up with TRBD1. CDR3 length: 14 residues. V trimming: 2 bases; J trimming: 3 bases; junction bases outside the gene matches: 2. The germline gives CDR1 SGHRS, CDR2 YFSETQ. Written as DNA, the CDR3 is TGCGCCAGCAGCTTAGGGGACAGCTACAATGAGCAGTTCTTC. Translated, it gives CASSLGDSYNEQFF.

The V and J genes are TRBV19 and TRBJ2-1; D call uncertain. The CDR3 spans 12 residues. CDR1 is LNHDA and CDR2 is SQIVND in the germline V gene (reference sequence). Trimming left V 6 bases short and J 4 bases short, with 7 bases between. The CDR3 loop is CASSQTYNEQFF. The CDR3 DNA is TGTGCCAGTAGCCAAACTTACAATGAGCAGTTCTTC.

The chain links TRBV11-2 to TRBJ1-1; no definite D call. The CDR3 length is 13 residues. V gave up 3 bases and J gave up 2 bases, with 7 bases separating them. The germline V gene encodes CDR1 SGHAT and CDR2 FQNNGV. The CDR3 DNA follows: TGTGCCAGCAGCTTGGGGAGAAACACTGAAGCTTTCTTT. Amino acid sequence: CASSLGRNTEAFF.

The V gene is TRBV5-1, the J gene TRBJ2-5, with 8 nucleotides matching TRBD1. The CDR3 is made up of 15 amino acids. Germline trimming cut 5 bases from V and 1 base from J; bases unmatched to any gene: 7. Germline CDR1 and CDR2: SGHRS and YFSETQ. CDR3 region: CASSKDRVGQETQYF. The CDR3 coding sequence is TGCGCCAGCAGTAAGGACAGGGTGGGCCAAGAGACCCAGTACTTC.

This clone has a single count. The chain employs TRBV19 and TRBJ1-3, with D uncertain. The ends were cut back, 3 bases at V and 0 bases at J, with 12 bases in the middle. The CDR3 runs to 16 residues. From germline, CDR1 is LNHDA and CDR2 SQIVND (reference sequence). The CDR3 spells CASSITGRYSGNTIYF. CDR3 DNA sequence: TGTGCCAGTAGTATCACGGGTCGCTACTCTGGAAACACCATATATTTT.

V and J are TRBV30 and TRBJ1-5; a weak D match, TRBD1 (5 bases). The CDR3 consists of 13 residues. In germline, CDR1 is GTSNPN, CDR2 SVGIG (reference sequence). V shed 4 bases and J shed 4 bases, with 11 bases lying between them. The DNA for the CDR3 is TGTGCCTGGAACGGGCAGGGAAATCAGCCCCAGCATTTT. It codes for CAWNGQGNQPQHF.